These T cell receptor beta chains were read from a single sample in a study of cytomegalovirus exposure and HLA in healthy donors. Generated by immunoSEQ multiplex PCR, the TCRdb table keeps only in-frame clones and is missing some. The sample lists about 85,000 clones, 75% to 85% occurring once. The specimen sequenced was PBMCs. These receptors originate from a man aged 50 to 60 in good health and CMV-seropositive. Each CDR3 is given with its conserved first and last residue. D genes are given only for firm matches. Clone size appears in some rows only: once, few, many, or a class for an expanded clone.

>TRBV19|NA|TRBJ2-5|few
CASSIVSRAETQYF
TGTGCCAGTAGTATAGTTTCCAGGGCAGAGACCCAGTACTTC
>TRBV4-1|TRBD2|TRBJ2-3|NA
CASSQEGTSGRLGDTQYF
TGCGCCAGCAGCCAAGAGGGGACTAGCGGGAGACTCGGAGATACGCAGTATTTT
>TRBV19|NA|TRBJ2-5|NA
CASSISVRETQYF
TGTGCCAGTAGTATTAGCGTGCGAGAGACCCAGTACTTC
>TRBV2|TRBD1|TRBJ1-1|NA
CASRRQGTYTEAFF
TGTGCCAGCAGAAGACAGGGGACCTACACTGAAGCTTTCTTT
>TRBV29-1|TRBD1|TRBJ1-4|NA
CSVAPQGAIEKLFF
TGCAGCGTTGCCCCACAGGGGGCGATTGAAAAACTGTTTTTT
>TRBV19|TRBD1|TRBJ1-1|NA
CASSDRGNTEAFF
TGTGCCAGCTCGGACAGGGGGAACACTGAAGCTTTCTTT
>TRBV30|NA|TRBJ2-1|few
CAWSVLTTSSYNEQFF
TGTGCCTGGAGTGTCTTGACTACAAGCTCCTACAATGAGCAGTTCTTC
>TRBV19|TRBD2|TRBJ2-1|NA
CATQRENGVEQFF
TGTGCCACCCAGCGGGAGAACGGTGTTGAGCAGTTCTTC
>TRBV7-2|NA|TRBJ1-1|NA
CASSFYGSTEAFF
TGTGCCAGCAGCTTTTACGGGAGCACTGAAGCTTTCTTT
>TRBV5-4|TRBD1|TRBJ2-5|NA
CASSKGTGEETQYF
TGTGCCAGCAGCAAAGGGACAGGGGAAGAGACCCAGTACTTC
>TRBV7-2|NA|TRBJ1-2|few
CASSPQIEDYGYTF
TGTGCCAGCAGCCCTCAGATTGAGGACTATGGCTACACCTTC
>TRBV5-6|NA|TRBJ1-2|NA
CASSLALRRPANYGYTF
TGTGCCAGCAGCTTGGCTTTACGGCGGCCAGCTAACTATGGCTACACCTTC
>TRBV30|TRBD2|TRBJ2-7|NA
CAWSPHGPGEGEQYF
TGTGCCTGGAGTCCTCATGGCCCCGGGGAGGGTGAGCAGTACTTC
>TRBV7-9|NA|TRBJ2-3|NA
CASSYMGQVTDTQYF
TGTGCCAGCAGCTACATGGGACAAGTCACAGATACGCAGTATTTT
>TRBV27|NA|TRBJ2-1|NA
CASSRSSSGAAISYNEQFF
TGTGCCAGCAGTCGCTCGTCTTCGGGAGCTGCAATCTCCTACAATGAGCAGTTCTTC
>TRBV10-3|NA|TRBJ2-7|NA
CAIKMGGPYEQYF
TGTGCCATCAAAATGGGCGGGCCCTACGAGCAGTACTTC
>TRBV6-5|NA|TRBJ1-2|few
CASSYLEQGIYGYTF
TGTGCCAGCAGTTACCTAGAACAGGGAATCTATGGCTACACCTTC
>TRBV14|TRBD2|TRBJ2-7|NA
CASSQDLAGGVYEQYF
TGTGCCAGCAGCCAAGACTTAGCGGGAGGCGTTTACGAGCAGTACTTC
>TRBV19|NA|TRBJ2-1|once
CASSILGLGVSEQFF
TGTGCCAGTAGTATTTTGGGATTAGGGGTGAGTGAGCAGTTCTTC
>TRBV11-2|TRBD2|TRBJ2-1|NA
CASSPMSASGDLDNEQFF
TGTGCCAGCAGCCCAATGTCGGCTAGCGGGGATTTGGACAATGAGCAGTTCTTC
>TRBV2|TRBD2|TRBJ2-7|NA
CASRPGLAGGEQYF
TGTGCCAGCAGACCGGGACTAGCGGGAGGCGAGCAGTACTTC
>TRBV4-2|TRBD1|TRBJ2-1|NA
CASSREGQGDYNEQFF
TGTGCCAGCAGCCGTGAGGGACAGGGGGACTACAATGAGCAGTTCTTC
>TRBV6-5|NA|TRBJ2-3|NA
CASTGTITDTQYF
TGTGCCAGCACCGGGACAATCACAGATACGCAGTATTTT
>TRBV14|NA|TRBJ2-1|NA
CASSPTGGIVFYEQFF
TGTGCCAGCAGCCCCACTGGCGGGATCGTATTCTATGAGCAGTTCTTC
>TRBV7-3|NA|TRBJ2-1|NA
CASSPTMDNEQFF
TGTGCCAGCAGCCCGACTATGGACAATGAGCAGTTCTTC
>TRBV28|NA|TRBJ1-1|NA
CASSPRSGGRWAFF
TGTGCCAGCAGTCCCCGTTCCGGAGGTCGTTGGGCTTTCTTT
>TRBV7-2|NA|TRBJ2-5|NA
CASSLSRAQETQYF
TGTGCCAGCAGCTTATCGAGGGCCCAAGAGACCCAGTACTTC
>TRBV11-3|TRBD2|TRBJ2-1|NA
CASSSGLAVHNEQFF
TGTGCCAGCAGCTCGGGACTAGCGGTCCACAATGAGCAGTTCTTC
>TRBV7-9|TRBD1|TRBJ1-2|NA
CASSLARLRGPYGYTF
TGTGCCAGCAGCTTAGCGAGGCTCAGGGGGCCATATGGCTACACCTTC
>TRBV7-9|NA|TRBJ1-6|NA
CASSLNRGGRSPLHF
TGTGCCAGCAGCTTAAACCGGGGGGGCCGATCACCCCTCCACTTT
>TRBV6-1|TRBD2|TRBJ2-3|NA
CASSEGTSGFRTDTQYF
TGTGCCAGCAGTGAGGGGACTAGCGGATTTCGCACAGATACGCAGTATTTT
>TRBV4-1|NA|TRBJ2-1|once
CASSQGETRQFF
TGCGCCAGCAGCCAAGGTGAGACTAGACAGTTCTTC
>TRBV7-9|TRBD1|TRBJ1-3|NA
CSSSLGQGISGNTIYF
TGTTCCAGCAGCTTAGGACAGGGGATCTCTGGAAACACCATATATTTT
>TRBV2|NA|TRBJ2-2|NA
CASKALVGSGELFF
TGTGCCAGCAAGGCACTAGTCGGGTCCGGGGAGCTGTTTTTT
>TRBV7-9|NA|TRBJ2-1|NA
CSSSQSRPTPGDEQFF
TGTTCCAGCAGTCAAAGTAGACCTACACCCGGAGATGAGCAGTTCTTC
>TRBV7-9|NA|TRBJ1-2|NA
CSSSPNSGVHYGYTF
TGTTCCAGCAGCCCTAATTCGGGGGTCCACTATGGCTACACCTTC
>TRBV5-1|NA|TRBJ1-5|NA
CASTYPGFRSNQPQHF
TGCGCCAGCACATATCCAGGGTTTCGGAGCAATCAGCCCCAGCATTTT
>TRBV7-8|TRBD2|TRBJ2-1|NA
CASSLPYLLAGGRGNEQFF
TGTGCCAGCAGCTTACCCTACCTACTAGCGGGAGGCCGGGGGAATGAGCAGTTCTTC
>TRBV6-5|NA|TRBJ1-1|NA
CASRQGVNTEAFF
TGTGCCAGCAGACAAGGGGTGAACACTGAAGCTTTCTTT
>TRBV19|TRBD1|TRBJ1-2|NA
CASRGTGNYGYTF
TGTGCCAGTAGGGGGACAGGCAACTATGGCTACACCTTC
>TRBV6-1|NA|TRBJ2-6|NA
CASSRSSSGANGLTF
TGTGCCAGTTCCCGATCCAGCTCTGGGGCCAACGGCCTGACTTTC
>TRBV30|NA|TRBJ2-3|NA
CAWSVYFGPTDTQYF
TGTGCCTGGAGTGTATATTTTGGGCCCACTGATACGCAGTATTTT
>TRBV6-5|NA|TRBJ2-3|NA
CASKAASTDTQYF
TGTGCCAGCAAGGCGGCGAGCACAGATACGCAGTATTTT
>TRBV4-1|TRBD2|TRBJ2-7|NA
CASSQVAGGPEQYF
TGCGCCAGCAGCCAAGTCGCGGGAGGGCCCGAGCAGTACTTC
>TRBV19|TRBD1|TRBJ2-7|NA
CASSPGTAAYEQYF
TGTGCCAGTAGCCCCGGGACAGCCGCCTACGAGCAGTACTTC
>TRBV11-3|NA|TRBJ2-1|NA
CASSTHRGRSSYNEQFF
TGTGCCAGCAGCACCCACCGGGGTAGGAGCTCCTACAATGAGCAGTTCTTC
>TRBV28|TRBD2|TRBJ2-3|few
CASSLIPTTSGSGVDTQYF
TGTGCCAGCAGTTTAATTCCCACCACTAGCGGGAGCGGGGTAGATACGCAGTATTTT
>TRBV11-2|NA|TRBJ2-3|NA
CASSSSPGSYTQYF
TGTGCCAGCAGCTCGTCTCCAGGGTCGTACACGCAGTATTTT
>TRBV7-2|TRBD1|TRBJ2-2|NA
CASSLAGGGNTGELFF
TGTGCCAGCAGCTTAGCAGGGGGCGGAAACACCGGGGAGCTGTTTTTT
>TRBV6-6|TRBD1|TRBJ1-2|once
CASSARGNYGYTF
TGTGCCAGCAGTGCCAGGGGGAACTATGGCTACACCTTC
>TRBV18|TRBD2|TRBJ2-1|NA
CASSPLAGGGNEQFF
TGTGCCAGCTCACCTTTAGCGGGAGGAGGGAATGAGCAGTTCTTC
>TRBV27|NA|TRBJ1-1|few
CASSLWSGNTEAFF
TGTGCCAGCAGTTTATGGTCCGGGAACACTGAAGCTTTCTTT
>TRBV6-1|NA|TRBJ1-1|NA
CASSYTVNTEAFF
TGTGCCAGCAGTTATACAGTTAACACTGAAGCTTTCTTT
>TRBV19|NA|TRBJ2-7|NA
CASSIGGDSYYEQYF
TGTGCCAGTAGTATAGGCGGGGACAGCTATTACGAGCAGTACTTC
>TRBV5-6|NA|TRBJ2-2|NA
CASSLSGRNTGELFF
TGTGCCAGCAGCTTAAGCGGTAGGAACACCGGGGAGCTGTTTTTT
>TRBV27|TRBD1|TRBJ2-4|NA
CASRCEPQGAGVAKNIQYF
TGTGCCAGCAGGTGCGAACCACAGGGGGCGGGGGTAGCCAAAAACATTCAGTACTTC
>TRBV13|TRBD1|TRBJ1-2|few
CASSFGTDVVYGYTF
TGTGCCAGCAGCTTTGGGACAGACGTTGTCTATGGCTACACCTTC
>TRBV7-9|TRBD2|TRBJ2-5|NA
CAFPGTSGSRGGETQYF
TGTGCCTTCCCAGGGACTAGCGGGAGTCGGGGAGGAGAGACCCAGTACTTC
>TRBV9|TRBD1|TRBJ2-1|NA
CASSSDRGIDEQFF
TGTGCCAGCAGCTCGGACAGGGGAATTGATGAGCAGTTCTTC
>TRBV19|TRBD2|TRBJ2-1|NA
CASSIGLAGGNEQFF
TGTGCCAGTAGTATAGGGCTAGCGGGAGGAAATGAGCAGTTCTTC